These T cell receptor beta chains were read from a single sample in a study of siplizumab effects on memory and regulatory T cells. Using immunoSEQ multiplex PCR, the repertoire was profiled, and TCRdb retains in-frame clones only, with some absent. The table has some 62,000 clones, roughly 85% seen once; the top ten hold roughly 0.4%. The sequenced material came from memory CD4+ T cells sorted from blood. These receptors were obtained from a human donor in good health. CDR3s leave out the opening cysteine and the closing phenylalanine or tryptophan.

V	J	CDR3
TRBV29-1	TRBJ1-2	SVGTDSNYGYT
TRBV4-2	TRBJ2-3	ASSQGLDTQY
TRBV6-6	TRBJ2-7	ASSYSWDRPYEQY
TRBV10-3	TRBJ2-1	AITGQGLYGEQF
TRBV4-1	TRBJ1-1	ASSQGEGNTEAF
TRBV6-6	TRBJ2-3	ASSYDSTDTQY
TRBV27	TRBJ1-4	ATRPWANEKLF
TRBV5-3	TRBJ1-1	ARSPHDPSGRTEAF
TRBV19	TRBJ2-1	ASSRTGRTEQF
TRBV6-6	TRBJ1-1	ASSYADPEAF